The 26 T cell receptor beta chains below all came from one sample that was sequenced in a study of T-cell reconstitution after alpha-beta-depleted transplantation in children (dated by TCRdb to between 2015 and 2016). Library construction relied on PCR. For sequencing, an Illumina HiSeq 2500 was employed. Molecular barcoding was employed in the preparation of TCR libraries, with unique molecular identifiers being used to normalize TCRbeta repertoire quantification. TCRdb trimmed the raw reads at Q25, called clones with MiXCR and kept productive beta chains. Rows merge per CDR3 protein into single entries with the most common DNA and genes. The sample yields about 290,000 distinct CDR3 sequences; about 7.3% were counted once. The ten largest make up approximately 9.6% of the sample. In the paper's terms, the treatment or condition label means: allogeneic hematopoietic cell transplantation with graft depleted of TCRalphabeta T cells and CD19 B cells.

These receptors' targets are unknown. General study outcomes and caveats: Over subsequent months, a decline in hyperexpanded clone frequencies was noted, and after one year, T-cell counts and TCRbeta diversity were mostly ascribed to newly produced T cells.

The starting material was peripheral blood, obtained 360 days after TCRalphabeta/CD19-depleted stem cell transplant. These receptors were obtained from a female patient aged 2 to 10 who had a stem cell transplant for Fanconi anemia, so the T cells may come from the graft donor.

This clonotype came up many times. V is TRBV12-3 or TRBV12-4 and J is TRBJ1-3, with a weak D call TRBD1 (5 bases). The length of the CDR3 is 15 residues. V dropped 5 bases and J dropped 0 bases, with 11 bases sitting between them. This CDR3 is CASSPRGDSGNTIYF. In DNA form, the CDR3 reads TGTGCCAGCAGTCCCCGAGGGGACTCTGGAAACACCATATATTTT.

There are a few counts of this clonotype. The rearrangement uses TRBV28 and TRBJ1-3; D gene unclear. This CDR3 region has 16 residues. V dropped 1 base and J dropped 0 bases, with 10 bases sitting between them. Germline V gene sequence: CDR1 MDHEN, CDR2 SYDVKM. DNA of the CDR3: TGTGCCAGCAGTTTATTCGGCCGATTCTCTGGAAACACCATATATTTT. This translates into CASSLFGRFSGNTIYF.

This clonotype was found many times. This chain uses TRBV5-1 with TRBJ2-1; D gene unclear. The CDR3 sequence is 12 residues long. Germline-derived CDR1 and CDR2 are SGHRS and YFSETQ. V lost 1 base to trimming and J lost 9 bases, with 8 bases between them. The DNA for the CDR3 is TGCGCCAGCAGCTTGATGGGTGGTGAGCAGTTCTTC. It specifies CASSLMGGEQFF.

At least ten counts were recorded for this clonotype. V is TRBV24-1 and J is TRBJ2-2; 8 positions agree with TRBD1. V gave up 4 bases and J gave up 5 bases; unmatched junction bases: 8. This CDR3 is built from 16 residues. Germline lookup yields CDR1 KGHDR and CDR2 SFDVKD. This CDR3 is CATSDPGGARTGELFF. The CDR3 bases are TGTGCCACCAGTGACCCAGGGGGCGCCCGGACCGGGGAGCTGTTTTTT.

This clonotype occurred many times. V gene TRBV20-1 combines with J gene TRBJ2-3, with 11 nucleotides matching TRBD2. The CDR3 runs 13 residues. CDR1 DFQATT and CDR2 SNEGSKA come from the germline V gene (reference sequence). V was pared by 3 bases and J by 7 bases, with 3 bases of the junction left unmatched. For the CDR3, the DNA is TGCAGTGCTAGCGCTAGCGGGGGGTATACGCAGTATTTT. The encoded protein is CSASASGGYTQYF.

This clonotype has just a few counts. The V gene is TRBV3-1, the J gene TRBJ1-6, with unresolved D. Trimming pared 1 base from V and 5 bases from J, leaving 12 bases between. From germline, CDR1 is LGHDT and CDR2 YNNKEL (reference sequence). The CDR3 spans 16 residues. CDR3 loop: CASSQGVSAHNSPLHF. DNA for the CDR3: TGTGCCAGCAGCCAAGGCGTCAGCGCCCATAATTCACCCCTCCACTTT.

This clonotype came up many times. The V call is TRBV6-1, the J call TRBJ2-7, with 8 nucleotides matching TRBD1. The V segment lost 6 bases and the J segment 3 bases; nucleotides outside the gene matches: 16. This CDR3 region has 17 residues. Germline CDR1 reads MNHNS; CDR2 reads SASEGT. CDR3 DNA: TGTGCCAGCAGCCTATTGAGGGGGACAGGTATTGGCTACGAGCAGTACTTC. Translating gives CASSLLRGTGIGYEQYF.

This clonotype was counted ten times or more. The rearrangement links TRBV10-3 to TRBJ2-1; 8 positions match TRBD2. This CDR3 spans 17 amino acids. V lost 2 bases, J lost 1 base, and 7 bases stayed unmatched. Germline CDR1 is ENHRY and CDR2 is SYGVKD. The CDR3 loop reads CAISEVGAGASYNEQFF. The CDR3, as DNA: TGTGCCATCAGTGAGGTGGGAGCGGGGGCTTCCTACAATGAGCAGTTCTTC.

This clonotype was found many times. The chain has TRBV3-1 and TRBJ1-1, with D uncertain. V was pared by 1 base and J by 3 bases, with 3 bases between. Germline V gene data show CDR1 as LGHDT and CDR2 as YNNKEL (reference sequence). The CDR3 totals 12 residues. The CDR3 DNA reads TGTGCCAGCAGCCAAGGTCACACTGAAGCTTTCTTT. Translated: CASSQGHTEAFF.

This clonotype was detected only a few times. The DNA for the CDR3 is TGTGCCAGTAGATATACGGGGTGGACAGCGGCCAACGTCCTGACTTTC. As protein: CASRYTGWTAANVLTF. The chain links TRBV19 to TRBJ2-6; D may be TRBD1 (6 bases). In germline, CDR1 is LNHDA, CDR2 SQIVND (reference sequence). The V end lost 6 bases, the J end lost 6 bases, and 18 bases lay between the germline ends. The CDR3 runs 16 residues.

The chain joins TRBV5-5 to TRBJ1-4, with D perhaps TRBD1 (6 bases). V shed 0 bases and J shed 7 bases, with 13 bases lying between them. The CDR3 runs 15 residues. Germline CDR1 SGHKS, CDR2 YYEKEE (reference sequence). For the CDR3, the DNA is TGTGCCAGCAGCTTGGTTAGACAGGAGGGTGAAAAACTGTTTTTT. This codes for CASSLVRQEGEKLFF.

This clonotype came up many times. The chain is built from TRBV7-2 and TRBJ2-2; TRBD1 aligns across 7 bases. Germline CDR1 is SGHTA and CDR2 is FQGNSA. The J segment lost 5 bases and the V segment lost 2 bases, leaving 2 bases of the junction unmatched. The CDR3 consists of 14 residues. Written as DNA, the CDR3 is TGTGCCAGCAGCTTAAAGGGGGCGACCGGGGAGCTGTTTTTT. This translates into CASSLKGATGELFF.

This clonotype showed up many times. The rearrangement uses TRBV9 and TRBJ2-7; a possible D gene is TRBD1 (5 bases). Germline V CDR1 and CDR2: SGDLS, YYNGEE. This CDR3 spans 11 amino acids. V was shortened by 3 bases and J by 12 bases, with 13 bases between the two germline ends. The CDR3 here is CASSADTKLYF. The CDR3 bases are TGTGCCAGCAGCGCGGACACTAAGTTGTACTTC.

In its sample, this clonotype was seen many times. J is TRBJ2-7 and V is TRBV25-1, with 12 positions matching TRBD2. J was trimmed by 2 bases and V by 8 bases; bases with no gene match: 7. In germline, CDR1 is MGHDK, CDR2 SYGVNS. This CDR3 comprises 15 residues. CDR3 sequence reads: CASGLAGGGAYEQYF. The CDR3 nucleotides are TGTGCCAGCGGTCTAGCGGGAGGGGGGGCCTACGAGCAGTACTTC.

This clonotype was picked up many times. The genes are TRBV15 and TRBJ2-3, with D hard to call. The length of the CDR3 is 14 residues. Trimming removed 4 bases from V and 2 bases from J, with 10 bases in between. Germline V gives CDR1 LNHNV, CDR2 YYDKDF (reference sequence). The CDR3 DNA reads TGTGCCACCAGCATAGAAGGGTTCACAGATACGCAGTATTTT. Translating it yields CATSIEGFTDTQYF.

This chain links TRBV3-1 with TRBJ1-1; D possibly corresponds to TRBD1 (6 bases). Germline V lookup: CDR1 LGHDT, CDR2 YNNKEL (reference sequence). Trimming left V 4 bases short and J 3 bases short, with 15 bases between. The CDR3 has 15 residues. DNA of the CDR3: TGTGCCAGCAGCCTCCAGACAGGCTCGGACACTGAAGCTTTCTTT. This gives the protein CASSLQTGSDTEAFF.

This clonotype came up a few times. The chain recombines TRBV18 with TRBJ1-6; no definite D call. The CDR3 spans 16 residues. Germline loops: CDR1 KGHSH, CDR2 LQKENI. The germline V and J ends were trimmed by 3 bases and 0 bases, with 9 bases remaining between them. The CDR3 region is CASSPTLSSYNSPLHF. As DNA, the CDR3 is TGTGCCAGCTCACCCACCTTGAGCTCCTATAATTCACCCCTCCACTTT.

This clonotype appeared a few times. J is TRBJ2-1 and V is TRBV13; 11 bases map to TRBD2. The CDR3 length is 15 residues. Looked up from germline, CDR1 is PRHDT and CDR2 is FYEKMQ (reference sequence). Unmatched junction bases numbered 7, after V lost 7 bases and J lost 5 bases. CDR3 residues: CASKVLAGGNNEQFF. For the CDR3, the DNA is TGTGCCAGCAAAGTCCTAGCGGGAGGCAACAATGAGCAGTTCTTC.

This chain uses TRBV2 with TRBJ2-1; 10 bases agree with TRBD1. The CDR3 is 16 residues long. Germline V gene data show CDR1 as SNHLY and CDR2 as FYNNEI. The V and J ends lost 4 bases and 4 bases, in that order; junction bases with no gene match: 7. The CDR3 coding sequence is TGTGCCAGCAGTGCCCGCGACAGGGGGCGATACAATGAGCAGTTCTTC. Its protein product is CASSARDRGRYNEQFF.

The CDR3 DNA is TGTGCCAGCAGCTTAGAAGGGTTTCGGTACTTC. Amino acid sequence: CASSLEGFRYF. The genes are TRBV11-2 and TRBJ2-7; no clear D. This CDR3 is 11 amino acids long. The V gene lost 0 bases and the J gene lost 12 bases, with 9 bases spanning the gap. Germline assignment: CDR1 SGHAT and CDR2 FQNNGV.

This clonotype was seen ten or more times. The genes are TRBV3-1 and TRBJ2-7; TRBD1 matches 8 bases. J lost 6 bases, V lost 2 bases, and 6 bases had no gene match. Germline V gene data show CDR1 as LGHDT and CDR2 as YNNKEL (reference sequence). This CDR3 comprises 14 residues. The CDR3 bases are TGTGCCAGCAGCCAATTCGGGACAGGCGCCGAGCAGTACTTC. It is translated as CASSQFGTGAEQYF.

Many counts were recorded for this clonotype. The V call is TRBV20-1, the J call TRBJ1-2; possibly TRBD1 for D (5 bases). The length of the CDR3 is 14 residues. The V and J ends lost 3 bases and 6 bases respectively, with 17 bases between them. From germline, CDR1 is DFQATT and CDR2 SNEGSKA (reference sequence). CDR3 DNA: TGCAGTGCTAGTGTACAGGCGTTTTCCCATGGCTACACCTTC. It translates to CSASVQAFSHGYTF.

This clonotype was counted many times. V gene TRBV5-6 combines with J gene TRBJ1-1; unclear D gene. The CDR3 is 12 residues long. The V gene's germline CDR1 is SGHDT and CDR2 YYEEEE. The V and J ends lost 2 bases and 3 bases respectively, with 5 bases between them. CDR3: CASSFQYTEAFF. The CDR3 coding sequence is TGTGCCAGCAGCTTTCAGTACACTGAAGCTTTCTTT.

This clonotype was counted a few times. This chain links TRBV28 with TRBJ1-2; D gene uncertain. The V gene lost 5 bases and the J gene lost 4 bases, with 20 bases spanning the gap. The CDR3 has 16 amino acids. Germline assignment: CDR1 MDHEN and CDR2 SYDVKM. This chain's CDR3 is CASSVPSWGGGYGYTF. The CDR3 nucleotides are TGTGCCAGCAGTGTACCATCTTGGGGAGGAGGCTATGGCTACACCTTC.

The chain has TRBV19 and TRBJ1-1; unclear D gene. With 3 bases removed from V and 0 bases from J, the gap between germline ends came to 5 bases. Germline CDR1 is LNHDA and CDR2 is SQIVND (reference sequence). The CDR3 consists of 13 residues. CDR3 loop: CASSMHLNTEAFF. CDR3 in DNA: TGTGCCAGTAGTATGCACTTGAACACTGAAGCTTTCTTT.

This clonotype occurred many times. The rearrangement uses TRBV5-1 and TRBJ2-7, with a weak D call TRBD1 (5 bases). This CDR3 is built from 13 residues. Germline CDR1 SGHRS, CDR2 YFSETQ. Deletions cut 2 bases from V and 7 bases from J, with 13 bases between. CDR3 protein: CASSLSPGLEQYV. The CDR3 DNA sequence: TGCGCCAGCAGCTTATCCCCAGGGCTAGAGCAGTACGTC.